A selection of T cell receptor beta chains follows, all from one sample in a study of synovial regulatory T cells in juvenile arthritis. Using immunoSEQ multiplex PCR, the repertoire was profiled, and TCRdb retains in-frame clones only, with some absent. The sample data list about 2,300 clones. The sample consisted of Treg cells from the synovium. The receptors shown here come from a donor younger than 30 with juvenile idiopathic arthritis. The CDR3 runs from the conserved cysteine through the conserved F or W. Fields, in order: clone size, V gene, J gene, CDR3 protein. Size tells how often a clone was seen, or its class if it is expanded.

abundance: medium-sized
v_gene: TRBV11-1
j_gene: TRBJ1-2
CDR3aa: CASSLGEGYTF

abundance: medium-sized
v_gene: TRBV30
j_gene: TRBJ2-3
CDR3aa: CAWSEAGLADTQYF

abundance: medium-sized
v_gene: TRBV21-1
j_gene: TRBJ2-5
CDR3aa: CASSKRETASQETQYF

abundance: medium-sized
v_gene: TRBV5-1
j_gene: TRBJ1-1
CDR3aa: CASSLDRNTEAFF

abundance: medium-sized
v_gene: TRBV19
j_gene: TRBJ1-5
CDR3aa: CASSMRVSNQPQHF

abundance: medium-sized
v_gene: TRBV6-5
j_gene: TRBJ1-1
CDR3aa: CASSRPGAPNTEAFF

abundance: medium-sized
v_gene: TRBV6-1
j_gene: TRBJ1-2
CDR3aa: CASSEPGPYGYTF

abundance: medium-sized
v_gene: TRBV30
j_gene: TRBJ2-5
CDR3aa: CAWSTGKETQYF

abundance: large
v_gene: TRBV6-5
j_gene: TRBJ1-2
CDR3aa: CASSFGSGYTF

abundance: medium-sized
v_gene: TRBV7-9
j_gene: TRBJ1-2
CDR3aa: CASSLGGQGLYYGYTF

abundance: medium-sized
v_gene: TRBV11-2
j_gene: TRBJ2-1
CDR3aa: CASRLRAGGPHEQFF

abundance: medium-sized
v_gene: TRBV5-4
j_gene: TRBJ1-1
CDR3aa: CASSQDPGGAFF

abundance: medium-sized
v_gene: TRBV10-2
j_gene: TRBJ1-2
CDR3aa: CASSGGGGGNYGYTF

abundance: medium-sized
v_gene: TRBV18
j_gene: TRBJ1-2
CDR3aa: CASSPQNYGYTF

abundance: medium-sized
v_gene: TRBV19
j_gene: TRBJ2-3
CDR3aa: CASSIIPRGLGTDTQYF

abundance: medium-sized
v_gene: TRBV10-1
j_gene: TRBJ2-7
CDR3aa: CASSGTFPGRQYF